This T cell receptor beta chain was retrieved from a study of CD8+ T cells in alopecia areata. The treatment denotes: oral pan-JAK inhibitor, 5-10 mg twice daily. The CDR3 is made up of 16 amino acids. Germline CDR1 SGHTA, CDR2 FQGNSA. The V gene end was trimmed by 3 bases and the J gene end by 2 bases; junction bases not matched to a gene: 9. After isolation, RNA underwent reverse transcription to generate cDNA as the sequencing template. Profiling relied on immunoSEQ multiplex PCR, and the TCRdb table lists in-frame clones only, not all of them. This table holds about 200,000 clones, roughly 64% found once.

The V gene is TRBV7-2, the J gene TRBJ2-7, with 8 nucleotides matching TRBD2. Here the sequenced sample was CD4+ T cells sorted from blood, taken at week 24, from a patient treated with tofacitinib. The receptor was derived from a human donor with alopecia areata. CDR3 residues: CASSLTLAGRPYEQYF. CDR3 DNA: TGTGCCAGCAGCTTGACCCTAGCGGGCAGGCCCTACGAGCAGTACTTC.